This TCR beta chain comes out of a study of immune evolution from preneoplasia to lung adenocarcinoma. General study results and limits: Highest clonality occurred in KRAS-mutant, not EGFR-mutant or double wild-type, nodules.

Measured with immunoSEQ multiplex PCR; TCRdb has only the in-frame clones, and not every one. The top ten clones hold roughly 3.9% of a sample with around 10,000 clones, around 78% of them seen once. On this clone itself: Its target is not known.

V was trimmed by 8 bases and J by 2 bases, leaving 10 bases between them. The CDR3 runs 12 residues. CDR1 SGHTA and CDR2 FQGNSA come from the germline V gene. Between the mid-2010s and the late 2010s, patients underwent resection in Japan or China. Two lung cancer pathologists independently confirmed each histologic diagnosis. The chain couples TRBV7-2 to TRBJ2-7; D may match TRBD1 or TRBD2 (5 bases each). Sequencing was done on a sample of FFPE minimally invasive lung adenocarcinoma tissue. The receptor comes from a person aged 60-80 years with lung adenocarcinoma. The CDR3 protein is CASQLGAYEQYF. DNA for the CDR3: TGTGCCAGCCAGCTGGGGGCCTACGAGCAGTACTTC.